These 18 T cell receptor beta chains share one sample of origin, sequenced in a study of human T cells and chemical hapten exposure. Time point given: patch test 1, 2 weeks after DPC sensitization. Treatment specified: therapeutic diphenylcyclopropenone sensitization with weekly scalp DPC. TCRdb re-derived calls from the RACE reads in MiXCR, one entry per CDR3 protein. The sample holds some 49,000 distinct CDR3 sequences, roughly 9.5% seen once. This specimen was whole blood, taken in connection with sensitization to the hapten diphenylcyclopropenone (DPC). The receptor set was obtained from a woman in her 50s with alopecia areata. Some clones in this sample may be carry-over from other donors' samples.

The chain combines TRBV29-1 with TRBJ2-5; 7 nucleotides align to TRBD1. This CDR3 is built from 13 residues. Per germline, CDR1 SQVTM and CDR2 ANQGSEA. With 5 bases clipped from V and 1 base from J, the junction kept 4 bases outside the gene matches. DNA for the CDR3: TGCAGCGTTACGGGACAGCTCCAAGAGACCCAGTACTTC. This sequence encodes CSVTGQLQETQYF.

This clonotype was observed many times. The V gene is TRBV7-2, the J gene TRBJ2-4; 12 bases match TRBD2. The germline gives CDR1 SGHTA, CDR2 FQGNSA. This CDR3 region has 17 residues. V lost 5 bases and J lost 6; bases outside the gene matches: 11. The CDR3 reads CASSPRQLAGGVNIQYF. CDR3 DNA sequence: TGTGCCAGCAGCCCGCGGCAACTAGCGGGAGGTGTAAACATTCAGTACTTC. The whole variable domain, remainder taken from reference TRBV7-2 and TRBJ2-4, is GAGVSQSPSNKVTEKGKDVELRCDPISGHTALYWYRQSLGQGLEFLIYFQGNSAPDKSGLPSDRFSAERTGGSVSTLTIQRTQQEDSAVYLCASSPRQLAGGVNIQYFGAGTRLSVL.

This clonotype showed up many times. This rearrangement joins TRBV29-1 to TRBJ2-7; 9 nucleotides align to TRBD1. CDR3 size: 15 residues. V dropped 1 base and J dropped 4; count of bases not matched to a gene: 8. CDR1 is SQVTM and CDR2 is ANQGSEA in the germline V gene. CDR3 sequence: CSVEGPGDRAYEQYF. For the CDR3, the DNA is TGCAGCGTTGAAGGCCCGGGGGACAGGGCTTACGAGCAGTACTTC.

This clonotype was picked up many times. This rearrangement joins TRBV5-1 to TRBJ2-3; D call uncertain. The CDR3 loop spans 15 amino acids. Trimming took 2 bases from V and 2 from J, leaving 12 bases between them. CDR1 is SGHRS and CDR2 is YFSETQ in the germline V gene. CDR3: CASSLNPPDTDTQYF. The CDR3 region has the DNA TGCGCCAGCAGCTTAAACCCCCCGGACACAGATACGCAGTATTTT.

This clonotype was counted many times. The chain joins TRBV28 to TRBJ1-1; D might be TRBD1 (5 bases). CDR1 is MDHEN, CDR2 SYDVKM, per germline. This CDR3 region has 13 residues. Trimming pared 8 bases from V and 0 bases from J, leaving 10 bases between. This CDR3 reads CASHGTVNTEAFF. The CDR3 DNA follows: TGTGCCAGCCACGGGACCGTGAACACTGAAGCTTTCTTT.

Ten or more counts support this clonotype. This rearrangement joins TRBV7-2 to TRBJ2-5; 14 bases agree with TRBD2. V lost 1 base and J lost 4; bases outside the gene matches: 8. The length of the CDR3 is 18 residues. Germline loops: CDR1 SGHTA, CDR2 FQGNSA. Written as DNA, the CDR3 is TGTGCCAGCAGCTTAGGAGGGGGACTAGCGGGAGATCGAGAGACCCAGTACTTC. Protein: CASSLGGGLAGDRETQYF.

This clonotype has a single count. The chain is built from TRBV7-2 and TRBJ1-1; D remains unclear. Per the germline V gene, CDR1 is SGHTA and CDR2 is FQGNSA. This CDR3 has 13 amino acids. Between the trimmed V and J ends, which lost 4 bases and 3 bases, there was a span of 9 bases. The CDR3 loop is CASSSFGDTEAFF. CDR3 sequence (DNA): TGTGCCAGCAGCTCCTTCGGGGACACTGAAGCTTTCTTT. Filled out from reference TRBV7-2 and TRBJ1-1, the complete variable domain reads GAGVSQSPSNKVTEKGKDVELRCDPISGHTALYWYRQSLGQGLEFLIYFQGNSAPDKSGLPSDRFSAERTGGSVSTLTIQRTQQEDSAVYLCASSSFGDTEAFFGQGTRLTVV.

Note on this clonotype: A much more abundant neighbour one base away suggests this may be a read error. This CDR3 fails to terminate in the conserved phenylalanine or tryptophan, so it likely reflects a read error. The gene calls are TRBV29-1 and TRBJ2-1; D unclear. The germline gives CDR1 SQVTM, CDR2 ANQGSEA. The CDR3 runs to 9 residues. Trimming left V 2 bases short and J 8 bases short, with 1 base between. Here the CDR3 reads CSVEHEQFI. The CDR3 DNA reads TGCAGCGTTGAACATGAGCAGTTCATC.

This clonotype showed up many times. This sequence joins TRBV20-1 and TRBJ2-7, with 7 bases fitting TRBD2. CDR1 is DFQATT, CDR2 SNEGSKA, per germline (reference sequence). The CDR3 loop spans 16 amino acids. V lost 3 bases and J lost 2; bases outside the gene matches: 13. CDR3 nucleotide sequence: TGCAGTGCTAGTCCCCCCTCTGGCGGGAGTGCCTACGAGCAGTACTTC. Protein sequence: CSASPPSGGSAYEQYF.

V usage is TRBV28 and J usage is TRBJ2-5; possibly TRBD2 for D (6 bases). The CDR3 loop spans 15 amino acids. Germline assignment: CDR1 MDHEN and CDR2 SYDVKM. Trimming shortened V by 2 bases and J by 7 bases, and 17 bases separated the two germline ends. The CDR3 bases are TGTGCCAGCAGTTTAACGGGACTCGGGAAGGGGACCCAGTACTTC. This codes for CASSLTGLGKGTQYF.

The genes are TRBV3-1 and TRBJ1-5; a weak D match, TRBD1 (5 bases). Trimming pared 4 bases from V and 5 bases from J, leaving 15 bases between. This CDR3 contains 15 residues. CDR1 and CDR2 (germline): LGHDT, YNNKEL (reference sequence). In DNA form, the CDR3 reads TGTGCCAGCAGCCCCGGACGGGGCTTTTATCAGCCCCAGCATTTT. Amino acid sequence: CASSPGRGFYQPQHF.

This clonotype was counted many times. This chain joins TRBV5-4 and TRBJ2-1, with D possibly being TRBD1 (6 bases). CDR1 is SGHNT, CDR2 YYREEE, per germline (reference sequence). Trimming left V 0 bases short and J 7 bases short, with 14 bases between. This CDR3 has 15 residues. Here the CDR3 reads CASSLGQGSLNEQFF. CDR3 DNA sequence: TGTGCCAGCAGCTTGGGGCAGGGGTCGTTAAATGAGCAGTTCTTC.

This clonotype was counted at least ten times. The chain recombines TRBV12-3 or TRBV12-4 with TRBJ2-7, with a possible D match to TRBD1 (5 bases). This CDR3 has 13 residues. The V and J ends lost 2 bases and 5 bases respectively, with 10 bases between them. The CDR3 sequence: CASSLRTIDEQYF. CDR3 sequence (DNA): TGTGCCAGCAGTTTAAGGACAATCGACGAGCAGTACTTC.

This clonotype was counted many times. This rearrangement joins TRBV30 to TRBJ1-1; TRBD1 matches 7 bases. This CDR3 has 14 amino acids. Germline lookup yields CDR1 GTSNPN and CDR2 SVGIG (reference sequence). The junction had 7 bases not matched to a gene; V was cut back by 5 bases and J by 1 base. CDR3 nucleotide sequence: TGTGCCTGGGGACCGGGACAGACGAACACTGAAGCTTTCTTT. Translated, it gives CAWGPGQTNTEAFF.

The sample holds many counts of this clonotype. The chain uses TRBV20-1 and TRBJ1-6; no clear D. V lost 6 bases and J 0 bases, leaving 12 bases between the germline ends. Per germline, CDR1 DFQATT and CDR2 SNEGSKA (reference sequence). The CDR3 contains 15 residues. The CDR3 DNA sequence: TGCAGTGCCCCCTTCCGCAGCTCCTATAATTCACCCCTCCACTTT. This codes for CSAPFRSSYNSPLHF.

This clonotype showed up many times. The V call is TRBV4-3, the J call TRBJ1-2; possible D gene TRBD1, 6 bases. This CDR3 is built from 14 residues. Germline lookup yields CDR1 LGHNA and CDR2 YSLEER. Trimming stripped 0 bases from V and 4 bases from J, with 9 bases between. CDR3: CASSQDRGSYGYTF. CDR3 DNA: TGCGCCAGCAGCCAAGACAGGGGAAGCTATGGCTACACCTTC.

The chain combines TRBV7-9 with TRBJ2-1, with D tentatively TRBD2 (5 bases). V was clipped by 4 bases and J by 2 bases, with 9 bases between them. From germline, CDR1 is SEHNR and CDR2 FQNEAQ (reference sequence). The length of the CDR3 is 14 residues. In DNA, the CDR3 is TGTGCCAGCAGCTCGGCCGGGGCCTACAATGAGCAGTTCTTC. Amino acid sequence: CASSSAGAYNEQFF. Based on the CDR3 plus reference TRBV7-9 and TRBJ2-1, the full variable domain is DTGVSQNPRHKITKRGQNVTFRCDPISEHNRLYWYRQTLGQGPEFLTYFQNEAQLEKSRLLSDRFSAERPKGSFSTLEIQRTEQGDSAMYLCASSSAGAYNEQFFGPGTRLTVL.

This clonotype was seen repeatedly, ten times or more. The CDR3 DNA is TGTGCCAGCAGCCCGGGGCAGGGTAATTCACCCCTCCACTTT. It yields the protein CASSPGQGNSPLHF. V and J are TRBV7-2 and TRBJ1-6; a weak D match, TRBD1 (5 bases). The germline gives CDR1 SGHTA, CDR2 FQGNSA. This CDR3 is 14 amino acids long. Trimming removed 5 bases from V and 6 bases from J, with 11 bases in between.